A selection of T cell receptor beta chains follows, all from one sample in a study of post-analysis software for immune sequencing data. TCRdb passed the PCR reads through MiXCR, listing each CDR3 protein once. The sample carries 750,000 to 950,000 distinct CDR3 sequences, 53% recorded once. The specimen sequenced was blood. Receptors were obtained from a girl between 5 and 17 years old with multiple sclerosis. CDR3s include the opening cysteine and the closing phenylalanine or tryptophan. D genes are given only for firm matches. Clone size, where shown, is once, few, many, or a class for clones that have expanded.

clone size | D gene | J gene | V gene | CDR3 protein | CDR3 DNA
few | . | TRBJ1-5 | TRBV6-6 | CASSSLGQNSNQPQHF | TGTGCCAGCAGTTCCCTCGGACAGAATAGCAATCAGCCCCAGCATTTT
. | . | TRBJ1-4 | TRBV29-1 | CSVSGRGEKLFF | TGCAGCGTGTCAGGGAGGGGAGAAAAACTGTTTTTT
. | . | TRBJ2-1 | TRBV29-1 | CSVEDGGDKQFF | TGCAGCGTTGAAGATGGCGGGGACAAGCAGTTCTTC
many | . | TRBJ2-7 | TRBV29-1 | CSVGQGLSYEQYF | TGCAGCGTTGGCCAGGGGCTATCCTACGAGCAGTACTTC
. | . | TRBJ2-7 | TRBV7-9 | CASSSGLSQVYEQYF | TGTGCCAGCAGCTCCGGACTCTCGCAAGTCTACGAGCAGTACTTC
. | TRBD2 | TRBJ2-7 | TRBV6-1 | CASSRDYKQYF | TGTGCCAGCAGCCGGGACTATAAGCAGTACTTC
. | . | TRBJ2-7 | TRBV7-6 | CASSLVQPEHEQYF | TGTGCCAGCAGCTTAGTACAGCCAGAGCACGAGCAGTACTTC
. | TRBD2 | TRBJ2-7 | TRBV20-1 | CSARDWSGRSSYEQYF | TGCAGTGCTAGAGATTGGAGCGGGAGGAGCTCCTACGAGCAGTACTTC
. | TRBD2 | TRBJ2-3 | TRBV5-1 | CASSRDYQWGTQYF | TGCGCCAGCAGCCGGGACTACCAGTGGGGTACGCAGTATTTT
. | TRBD1 | TRBJ2-1 | TRBV5-1 | CTSSLDGQGSNEQFF | TGCACCAGCAGCTTGGACGGACAGGGAAGCAATGAGCAGTTCTTC
few | TRBD2 | TRBJ2-5 | TRBV20-1 | CSVVAGDLPETQYF | TGCAGTGTAGTAGCGGGGGACCTCCCGGAGACCCAGTACTTC
. | TRBD2 | TRBJ2-7 | TRBV5-1 | CASRDHSLAGGYNEQYF | TGCGCCAGCAGGGATCATTCACTAGCGGGAGGCTACAATGAGCAGTACTTC
. | TRBD1 | TRBJ1-1 | TRBV12-3/TRBV12-4 | CASIRRRTGDTEAFF | TGTGCCAGCATCAGAAGAAGGACAGGAGACACTGAAGCTTTCTTT
. | . | TRBJ1-1 | TRBV6-1 | CASSGQIGAFF | TGTGCCAGCAGTGGGCAGATAGGGGCTTTCTTT
. | TRBD1 | TRBJ2-3 | TRBV6-1 | CASWTGQVDTQYF | TGTGCCAGCTGGACAGGGCAGGTAGATACGCAGTATTTT
. | TRBD2 | TRBJ2-7 | TRBV27 | CASSRMPGLSYEQYF | TGTGCCAGCAGTAGGATGCCGGGACTATCCTACGAGCAGTACTTC
. | . | TRBJ1-5 | TRBV20-1 | CSATISRASNQPQHF | TGCAGTGCTACCATTAGCAGGGCGAGCAATCAGCCCCAGCATTTT
. | TRBD2 | TRBJ2-1 | TRBV9 | CASSAGAGGTELDEQFF | TGTGCCAGCAGCGCTGGAGCGGGAGGGACCGAGTTGGATGAGCAGTTCTTC
. | . | TRBJ2-5 | TRBV29-1 | CSVMGRGQETQYF | TGCAGCGTCATGGGACGGGGCCAAGAGACCCAGTACTTC
. | . | TRBJ2-7 | TRBV3-1 | CASSQGRDSSYEQYF | TGTGCCAGCAGCCAAGGGAGGGACAGTTCCTACGAGCAGTACTTC
. | TRBD1 | TRBJ2-5 | TRBV7-9 | CASSLAHRGQETQYF | TGTGCCAGCAGCTTAGCGCACAGGGGCCAAGAGACCCAGTACTTC
few | . | TRBJ2-2 | TRBV12-5 | CASGFDTGGDTGELFF | TGTGCTAGTGGTTTTGACACCGGCGGGGACACCGGGGAGCTGTTTTTT
once | . | TRBJ2-7 | TRBV6-5 | CASSYSRTGGSYEQYF | TGTGCCAGCAGTTACTCGAGAACAGGCGGCTCCTACGAGCAGTACTTC
once | TRBD1 | TRBJ1-2 | TRBV6-5 | CASSRQGTSNYGYTF | TGTGCCAGCAGCCGACAGGGAACCTCTAACTATGGCTACACCTTC
once | . | TRBJ2-5 | TRBV18 | CASSPSVETQYF | TGTGCCAGCTCACCTAGTGTGGAGACCCAGTACTTC
. | . | TRBJ2-7 | TRBV15 | CASSRGTAAGYEQYF | TGTGCCTCCAGCAGAGGCACGGCTGCGGGGTACGAGCAGTACTTC
. | . | TRBJ2-7 | TRBV2 | CASNRVSYEQYF | TGTGCCAGCAACAGGGTGTCCTACGAGCAGTACTTC